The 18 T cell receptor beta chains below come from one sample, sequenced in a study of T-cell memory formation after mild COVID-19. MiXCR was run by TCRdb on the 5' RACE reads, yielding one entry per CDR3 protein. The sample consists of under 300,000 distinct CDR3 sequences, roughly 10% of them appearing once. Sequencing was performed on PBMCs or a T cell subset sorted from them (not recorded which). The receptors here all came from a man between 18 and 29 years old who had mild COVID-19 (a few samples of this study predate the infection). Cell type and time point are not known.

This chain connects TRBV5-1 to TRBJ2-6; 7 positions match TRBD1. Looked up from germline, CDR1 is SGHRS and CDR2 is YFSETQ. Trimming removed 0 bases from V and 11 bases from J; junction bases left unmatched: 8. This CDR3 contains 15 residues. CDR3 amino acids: CASSLAWTGEDVLTF. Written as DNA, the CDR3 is TGCGCCAGCAGCTTGGCCTGGACAGGTGAAGACGTCCTGACTTTC.

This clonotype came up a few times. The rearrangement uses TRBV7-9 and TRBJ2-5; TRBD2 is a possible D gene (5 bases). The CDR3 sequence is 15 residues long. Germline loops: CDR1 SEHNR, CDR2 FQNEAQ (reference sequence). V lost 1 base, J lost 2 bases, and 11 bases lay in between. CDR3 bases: TGTGCCAGCAGCTTAGATCTCTGGGAGCAAGAGACCCAGTACTTC. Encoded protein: CASSLDLWEQETQYF.

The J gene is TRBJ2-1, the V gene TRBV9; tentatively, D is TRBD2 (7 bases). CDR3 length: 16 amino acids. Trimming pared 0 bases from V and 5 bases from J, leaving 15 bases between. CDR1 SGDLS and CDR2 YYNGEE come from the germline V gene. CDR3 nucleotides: TGTGCCAGCAGCGTAGGGAGGGGGGGGCCACACAATGAGCAGTTCTTC. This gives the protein CASSVGRGGPHNEQFF.

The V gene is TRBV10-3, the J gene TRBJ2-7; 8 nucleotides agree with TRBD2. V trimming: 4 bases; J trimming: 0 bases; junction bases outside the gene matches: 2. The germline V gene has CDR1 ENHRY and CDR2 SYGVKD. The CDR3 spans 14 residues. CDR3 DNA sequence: TGTGCCATCAGTGTTGGGACTAGCTCCTACGAGCAGTACGTC. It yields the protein CAISVGTSSYEQYV.

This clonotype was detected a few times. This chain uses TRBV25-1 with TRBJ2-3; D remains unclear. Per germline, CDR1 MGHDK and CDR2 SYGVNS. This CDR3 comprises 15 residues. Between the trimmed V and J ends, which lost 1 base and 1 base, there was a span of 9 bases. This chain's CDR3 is CASSELIGRTDTQYF. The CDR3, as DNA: TGTGCCAGCAGTGAATTGATAGGACGCACAGATACGCAGTATTTT.

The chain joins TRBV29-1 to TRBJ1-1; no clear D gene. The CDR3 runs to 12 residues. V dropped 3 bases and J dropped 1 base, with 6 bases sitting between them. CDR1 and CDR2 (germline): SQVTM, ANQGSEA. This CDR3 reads CSVEEENTEAFF. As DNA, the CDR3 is TGCAGCGTTGAGGAGGAGAACACTGAAGCTTTCTTT.

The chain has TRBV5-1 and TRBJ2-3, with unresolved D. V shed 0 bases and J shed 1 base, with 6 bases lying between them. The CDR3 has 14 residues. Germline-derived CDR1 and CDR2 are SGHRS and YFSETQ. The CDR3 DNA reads TGCGCCAGCAGCTTGGGAGCCGGCACAGATACGCAGTATTTT. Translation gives CASSLGAGTDTQYF.

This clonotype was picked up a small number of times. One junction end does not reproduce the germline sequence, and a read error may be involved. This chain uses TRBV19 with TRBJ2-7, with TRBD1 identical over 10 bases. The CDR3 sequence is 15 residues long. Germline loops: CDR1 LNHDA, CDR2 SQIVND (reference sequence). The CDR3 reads CASSLDRGQTYEQYF. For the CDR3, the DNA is TGTGCCAGTAGTCTAGACAGGGGGCAGACCTACGAGCAGTACTTC.

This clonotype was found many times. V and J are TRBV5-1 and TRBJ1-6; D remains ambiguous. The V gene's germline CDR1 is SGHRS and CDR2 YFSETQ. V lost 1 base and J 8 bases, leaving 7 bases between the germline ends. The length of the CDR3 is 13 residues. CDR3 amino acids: CASSLKQDSPLHF. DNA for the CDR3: TGCGCCAGCAGCTTGAAACAAGATTCACCCCTCCACTTT.

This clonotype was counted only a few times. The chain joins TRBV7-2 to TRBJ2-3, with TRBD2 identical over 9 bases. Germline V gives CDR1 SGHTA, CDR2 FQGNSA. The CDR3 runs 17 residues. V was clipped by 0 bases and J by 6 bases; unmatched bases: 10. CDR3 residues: CASSLASTSGGRDTQYF. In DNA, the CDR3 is TGTGCCAGCAGCTTAGCGTCGACCAGCGGGGGGAGGGATACGCAGTATTTT.

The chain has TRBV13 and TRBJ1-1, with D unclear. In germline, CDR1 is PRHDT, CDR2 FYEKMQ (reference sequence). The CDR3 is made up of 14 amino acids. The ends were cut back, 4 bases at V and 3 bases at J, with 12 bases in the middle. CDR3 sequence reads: CASSSVGGDTEAFF. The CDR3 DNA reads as TGTGCCAGCAGCTCCGTGGGTGGGGACACTGAAGCTTTCTTT.

This CDR3 is CASSLRRGVNEQFF. In DNA form, the CDR3 reads TGTGCCAGCAGCTTGCGCCGGGGGGTGAATGAGCAGTTCTTC. This chain uses TRBV11-3 with TRBJ2-1; 7 bases agree with TRBD2. This CDR3 is built from 14 residues. In germline, CDR1 is SGHNT, CDR2 YENEEA. Trimming took 3 bases from V and 7 from J; bases not matched to a gene: 6. The whole variable domain, filled in from reference TRBV11-3 and TRBJ2-1, reads EAGVVQSPRYKIIEKKQPVAFWCNPISGHNTLYWYLQNLGQGPELLIRYENEEAVDDSQLPKDRFSAERLKGVDSTLKIQPAELGDSAVYLCASSLRRGVNEQFFGPGTRLTVL.

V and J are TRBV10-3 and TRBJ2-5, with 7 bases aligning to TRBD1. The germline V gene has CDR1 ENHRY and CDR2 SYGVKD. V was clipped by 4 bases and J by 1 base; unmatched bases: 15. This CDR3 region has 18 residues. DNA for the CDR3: TGTGCCATCAGTGCCGGTTCTCTAGGGGGCTCCCGCCAAGAGACCCAGTACTTC. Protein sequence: CAISAGSLGGSRQETQYF.

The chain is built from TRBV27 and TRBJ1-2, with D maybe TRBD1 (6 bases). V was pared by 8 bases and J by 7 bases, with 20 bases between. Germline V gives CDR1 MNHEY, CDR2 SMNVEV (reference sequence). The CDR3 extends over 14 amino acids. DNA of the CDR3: TGTGCCAGCCGGTACGGGGGGCGGCTTGGTGGCTACACCTTC. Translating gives CASRYGGRLGGYTF.

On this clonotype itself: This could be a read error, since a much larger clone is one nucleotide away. CDR3 residues: CASSITGNEQFF. The CDR3 region has the DNA TGTGCCAGCAGCATAACGGGGAATGAGCAGTTCTTC. The V and J genes are TRBV7-3 and TRBJ2-1; TRBD2 is a possible D gene (5 bases). This CDR3 contains 12 residues. Germline V gene lookup returns CDR1 SGHTA and CDR2 FQGTGA.

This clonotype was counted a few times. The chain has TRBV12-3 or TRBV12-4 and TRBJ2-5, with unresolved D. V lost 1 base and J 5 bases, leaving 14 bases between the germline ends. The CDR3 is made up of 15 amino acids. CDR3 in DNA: TGTGCCAGCAGTTTAGGGCCGGTAGGTCCGGAGACCCAGTACTTC. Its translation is CASSLGPVGPETQYF.

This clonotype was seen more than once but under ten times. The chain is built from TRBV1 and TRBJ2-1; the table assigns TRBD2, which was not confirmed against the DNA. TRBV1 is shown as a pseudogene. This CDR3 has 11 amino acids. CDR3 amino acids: CTSSLRGEQFF. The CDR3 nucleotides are TGCACCAGCAGCCTCCGAGGGGAGCAGTTCTTC.

CDR3 nucleotides: TGTGCCACGGGCCTCAATGAGCAGTTCTTC. It encodes CATGLNEQFF. The chain joins TRBV7-6 to TRBJ2-1; D not certain. This CDR3 region has 10 residues. V dropped 10 bases and J dropped 6 bases, with 7 bases sitting between them. The germline gives CDR1 SGHVS, CDR2 FNYEAQ.